This is a list of T cell receptor beta chains from one sample in a study of graft-versus-host responses after intestinal transplantation. TCRdb keeps only in-frame clones here, not all; method: immunoSEQ multiplex PCR. The sample lists under 15,000 clones; under 40% were seen once. Material: alloreactive CD8+ T cells from a mixed lymphocyte reaction culture, obtained before intestinal transplant. Every receptor here comes from a human patient who received an intestinal transplant. CDR3s include the opening cysteine and the closing phenylalanine or tryptophan. D genes are given only for firm matches. The size field is filled for only some rows; it gives once, few, many or a size class.

>TRBJ1-1|NA|NA|TRBV7-9
TGTGCCAGCAGCTTCGACGGGGGTCCTCCTGAAGCTTTCTTT
CASSFDGGPPEAFF
>TRBJ2-5|NA|NA|TRBV28
TGTGCCAGCAGAAACCCTATGGGGGCCAATCAAGAGACCCAGTACTTC
CASRNPMGANQETQYF
>TRBJ2-2|few|TRBD2|TRBV2
TGTGCCAGCAGCGGGACTAGCGGGGGGGAGCTGTTTTTT
CASSGTSGGELFF
>TRBJ1-6|medium-sized|TRBD1|TRBV6-7
TGTGCCAGCAGTCCAGGGGACAGGGTGAAGCATTCACCCCTCCACTTT
CASSPGDRVKHSPLHF
>TRBJ1-5|NA|TRBD1|TRBV25-1
TGTGCCAGTGGGACAGGGGCCTCTAGCAATCAGCCCCAGCATTTT
CASGTGASSNQPQHF
>TRBJ1-2|NA|NA|TRBV9
TGTGCCAGCAGCGTAGCCCCCCTCGGGAGACACTATGGCTACACCTTC
CASSVAPLGRHYGYTF
>TRBJ2-1|NA|TRBD2|TRBV7-9
TGTGCCAGCAGCCTAGCGGGACCTTACAATGAGCAGTTCTTC
CASSLAGPYNEQFF
>TRBJ2-3|NA|TRBD2|TRBV6-5
TGTGCCAGCAGACGGGGGGGGCTCACAGATACGCAGTATTTT
CASRRGGLTDTQYF
>TRBJ2-1|NA|NA|TRBV13
TGTGCCAGCAGCTCCAGGAGGGCCGCTCTCAATGAGCAGTTCTTC
CASSSRRAALNEQFF
>TRBJ1-1|NA|NA|TRBV5-1
TGCGCCAGCAGCTTCAGGGGTGGCACTGAAGCTTTCTTT
CASSFRGGTEAFF
>TRBJ2-7|NA|NA|TRBV2
TGTGCCAGCAGCGTCAGCGCAGTGGGGTCCTACGAGCAGTACTTC
CASSVSAVGSYEQYF
>TRBJ1-2|NA|NA|TRBV4-1
TGCGCCAGCAGCAAACGTCTCCAGAACCGAAAGACCTATGGCTACACCTTC
CASSKRLQNRKTYGYTF
>TRBJ1-1|few|TRBD1|TRBV6-6
TGTGCCAGCAGTTACCAGGGGGGGATCACTGAAGCTTTCTTT
CASSYQGGITEAFF
>TRBJ2-1|NA|NA|TRBV5-4
TGTGCCAGCAGCGTACTACAAACAGGCCTCGATGAGCAGTTCTTC
CASSVLQTGLDEQFF
>TRBJ2-3|once|TRBD1|TRBV11-2
TGTGCCAGCAGCTCCGGGACAGGGAGCACAGATACGCAGTATTTT
CASSSGTGSTDTQYF
>TRBJ2-7|NA|TRBD2|TRBV7-3
TGTGCCAGCAGCCCCCCTCCGGGACTAGCGGGACCATTAGGGCAGTACTTC
CASSPPPGLAGPLGQYF
>TRBJ1-1|NA|TRBD1|TRBV6-5
TGTGCCAGCAGTCCAAGACAGGGTGTTGAAGCTTTCTTT
CASSPRQGVEAFF
>TRBJ2-7|many|TRBD2|TRBV6-5
TGTGCCAGCAGTTGGGGGGGTGGGGACGAGCAGTACTTC
CASSWGGGDEQYF
>TRBJ2-5|medium-sized|NA|TRBV21-1
TGTGCCAGCAGCCCCAGGGCCCCGGGGACCCAGTACTTC
CASSPRAPGTQYF
>TRBJ2-7|NA|NA|TRBV5-4
TGTGCCAGCAGCCAAGATAGGGACTTCTCCTACGAGCAGTACTTC
CASSQDRDFSYEQYF
>TRBJ1-5|medium-sized|NA|TRBV29-1
TGCAGCGTTAAACTGAGCAATCAGCCCCAGCATTTT
CSVKLSNQPQHF
>TRBJ2-1|NA|TRBD2|TRBV7-9
TGTGCCAGCAGCCCAGCTGGGACTAGCGGCAATGAGCAGTTCTTC
CASSPAGTSGNEQFF
>TRBJ1-1|NA|TRBD1|TRBV27
TGTGCCAGTCGGACCGGGACAGGGGACACTGAAGCTTTCTTT
CASRTGTGDTEAFF
>TRBJ2-7|NA|NA|TRBV10-3
TGTGCCATCAGTTGTTACAGAGAGTACGAGCAGTACTTC
CAISCYREYEQYF
>TRBJ1-5|few|NA|TRBV6-6
TGTGCCAGCAGTGGCACCCGGCGGGTAGATCAGCCCCAGCATTTT
CASSGTRRVDQPQHF
>TRBJ1-1|NA|NA|TRBV19
TGTGCCAGTAGTACCAGATGGCCTGAAGCTTTCTTT
CASSTRWPEAFF
>TRBJ2-5|NA|TRBD2|TRBV4-1
TGCGCCAGCAGAATATCTAGCGGGGGGGCTCAGACCAATCAAGAGACCCAGTACTTC
CASRISSGGAQTNQETQYF
>TRBJ1-6|once|NA|TRBV5-1
TGCGCCAGCAGCTTGCTGAGGGGAAGCTCCTATAATTCACCCCTCCACTTT
CASSLLRGSSYNSPLHF